This TCR beta chain was observed in a study of Ad26.COV2.S vaccination and SARS-CoV-2 variants. This table comes from immunoSEQ multiplex PCR, and its TCRdb copy is limited to in-frame clones, with some not included. This table has 440,000 or so clones, around 90% appearing once. The treatment denotes: around 19 received Ad26.COV2.S at low or high dose, single or two shots; about five received placebo; per-sample allocation not given. Samples came from day 63 after the first vaccine or placebo injection. Donor was an adult aged 18-55 years in Boston. CDR1 SGHDN and CDR2 FVKESK come from the germline V gene. The V gene lost 1 base and the J gene lost 1 base, with 10 bases spanning the gap. The CDR3 totals 15 residues.

Sequences were derived from peripheral blood, sampled in a trial of Ad26.COV2.S vaccine versus placebo. J is TRBJ2-5 and V is TRBV14; D gene ambiguous. This TCR came from a person between 18 and 60 years old who received the Ad26.COV2.S COVID-19 vaccine or a placebo. DNA for the CDR3: TGTGCCAGCAGCCAAGGTCTGCGGACCCAAGAGACCCAGTACTTC. Protein sequence: CASSQGLRTQETQYF.